This T cell receptor (beta chain) is drawn from a study of pediatric ulcerative colitis. Study conclusions and caveats: Repertoires came from total lymphocyte DNA, so rare subsets like regulatory T cells may be missed. Blood-rectal clonal overlap within each person was significantly higher in ulcerative colitis patients than controls. No controls had the two rectal clonotypes shared by ulcerative colitis patients.

The CDR3 has 14 amino acids. The germline V and J ends were trimmed by 1 base and 4 bases, with 9 bases remaining between them. Germline V gene sequence: CDR1 LGHNA, CDR2 YNFKEQ. The data were produced by immunoSEQ multiplex PCR, yet TCRdb's version contains in-frame clones alone and is incomplete. The data hold more than 40,000 clones, with around 79% observed a single time. The rectum was sampled with one to two pinch biopsies at colonoscopy. With regard to this clone: Antigen specificity is unknown.

The sample was gut tissue. The TCR originated in a girl between 5 and 17 years old with moderate ulcerative colitis. V is TRBV4-2 and J is TRBJ2-3, with D perhaps being TRBD1 or TRBD2 (5 bases each). DNA for the CDR3: TGTGCCAGCAGCCAAGTGGGGGTGGCAGATACGCAGTATTTT. Amino acids: CASSQVGVADTQYF.